A selection of T cell receptor beta chains follows, all from one sample in a study of blood T cells in healthy people across ages. TCRdb processed the 5' RACE reads anew with MiXCR; each CDR3 protein has one entry. Among some 920,000 distinct CDR3 sequences listed, roughly 50% were seen once. The material sequenced was blood. The receptors come from a woman aged 55-70 years in good health. CDR3s include the opening cysteine and the closing phenylalanine or tryptophan.

v_call,j_call,cdr3_aa
TRBV29-1,TRBJ1-5,CNVEDLGKAQHF
TRBV20-1,TRBJ2-6,CSARVRGLESGANVLTF
TRBV7-2,TRBJ2-1,CASSRGGRGTGELFF
TRBV4-3,TRBJ2-3,CASSQDGGSTDTQYF
TRBV6-5,TRBJ2-5,CASSYGLTGGETQYF
TRBV10-3,TRBJ2-1,CAISPRGESNQRLFF
TRBV18,TRBJ2-7,CASSPPKLAGSYEQYF
TRBV5-6,TRBJ2-1,CASSFSTGAFYNEQFF
TRBV11-3,TRBJ2-3,CASSSGQGRDDTQYF
TRBV7-9,TRBJ2-5,CASSLGVGGLTYNGQYF
TRBV28,TRBJ2-7,CAGIPSSGYEQYF
TRBV4-1,TRBJ1-2,CASSQGVHNYGYTF
TRBV20-1,TRBJ2-5,CSASASSGPWGETQYF
TRBV27,TRBJ2-1,CASSPRTSSRSYNEQFF
TRBV2,TRBJ2-3,CASSGGTDTQYF
TRBV20-1,TRBJ2-1,CSARDVRELSHEQFF
TRBV12-3/TRBV12-4,TRBJ1-5,CASSFFNQPRHF
TRBV20-1,TRBJ1-1,CSARTGGNTEAFF
TRBV6-2/TRBV6-3,NA,CASSYSARQMTYEQYF
TRBV29-1,TRBJ2-7,CSALGLAGGTNNEQYF
TRBV10-3,TRBJ1-5,CAITDRIDQPQHF
TRBV12-3/TRBV12-4,TRBJ1-5,CASSSRDRDSNQPQHF
TRBV20-1,TRBJ2-7,CSARKREARSYEQYF
TRBV20-1,TRBJ2-7,CSAHDRAYEQYF
TRBV6-1,TRBJ2-7,CASSKPGLAGGAYEQYF
TRBV2,TRBJ1-2,CASSVGRNNYGYTF
TRBV20-1,TRBJ1-1,CSASNPVLNTEAFF
TRBV3-1,TRBJ2-3,CASSQFLAGAYTDTQYF
TRBV4-1,TRBJ2-1,CAGSQVGGGGRTSGQHEQFF
TRBV2,TRBJ2-7,CASSEGGLYEQYF
TRBV25-1,TRBJ2-7,CASSESRLAGRQYEQYF
TRBV20-1,TRBJ2-7,CSARDLGQSLYF
TRBV15,TRBJ2-2,CATSGLAPITGELFF
TRBV7-9,TRBJ2-7,CASSLNGNEQYF
TRBV24-1,TRBJ2-2,CATSDLAGGNTGELFF
TRBV20-1,NA,CSARGGGYLDEQYF
TRBV5-5,TRBJ1-2,CASSPAMAYGYTF
TRBV5-1,TRBJ2-1,CASSSGSGEQFF
TRBV4-1,NA,CASSREIRGETQYF
TRBV10-3,TRBJ1-1,CAISETRENTEAFF
TRBV28,TRBJ2-1,CASSMRGFLDNEQFF
TRBV5-4,TRBJ2-3,CASTRTTTSTDTQYF
TRBV4-3,TRBJ1-4,CASSLNLPPTRTEYEKLFF
TRBV7-2,TRBJ2-4,CASSGNTGNIQYF
TRBV6-6,TRBJ2-3,CASSLPDGDTQYF
TRBV27,NA,CASSPQTRRKGETQYF
TRBV13,TRBJ2-1,CASSLAVLAGVHEQFF
TRBV20-1,TRBJ1-4,CSARLGEKLFF
TRBV19,TRBJ2-6,CASSWDSVGPGANVLTF
TRBV29-1,TRBJ2-7,CSVRTGGSFSYEQYF
TRBV7-9,TRBJ2-7,CASSPSQFRGPNSYEQYF
TRBV7-3,TRBJ2-1,CASSFGGGLNEQFF
TRBV6-5,TRBJ2-7,CASSYRQGVYEQYF
TRBV27,TRBJ2-1,CASSLVPRVSGEQFF
TRBV20-1,TRBJ2-3,CSARLQGGATDTQYF
TRBV7-2,NA,CASSRREGVPSYNEQYF
TRBV5-1,TRBJ2-5,CASSAAGGEETQYF
TRBV18,NA,CASSQGTARDEQYF
TRBV15,TRBJ1-2,CATSSPLSGTKLYGYTF
TRBV11-2,TRBJ2-1,CASSWNKLRDRKREQFF